A single sample is the source of the 27 T cell receptor beta chains below, sequenced in a study of blood T cells in healthy people across ages (dated by TCRdb to between 2015 and 2016). Libraries came from 5' RACE. The sequencer was an Illumina HiSeq 2500. The second PCR ran for roughly 7 to 12 cycles and used a J-beta primer mix along with a sample-barcoded 5' primer. TCRdb's own reprocessing of the public reads used fastp at Q25 and MiXCR and kept productive beta chains. Duplicate CDR3 protein sequences are folded into a single record with the most common DNA and genes. For this sample there are 600,000 to 1,000,000 distinct CDR3 sequences; 58% appear just once. The ten biggest clones cover roughly 22% of the sample. Input material: blood. These TCRs come from a man aged 25-45 years in good health.

The chain couples TRBV19 to TRBJ1-3; D uncertain. V was pared by 9 bases and J by 0 bases, with 12 bases between. This CDR3 is 14 amino acids long. CDR1 is LNHDA and CDR2 is SQIVND in the germline V gene (reference sequence). The DNA for the CDR3 is TGTGCCAGCAGAACGGGTGACTCTGGAAACACCATATATTTT. This translates into CASRTGDSGNTIYF.

The rearrangement uses TRBV12-3 or TRBV12-4 and TRBJ2-1, with a weak D call TRBD2 (6 bases). The CDR3 consists of 15 residues. Between the trimmed V and J ends, which lost 4 bases and 6 bases, there was a span of 16 bases. The CDR3 loop is CASSWGTGPSNEQFF. In nucleotides, the CDR3 is TGTGCCAGCAGTTGGGGGACTGGGCCCTCCAATGAGCAGTTCTTC.

This clonotype was observed a few times. This chain connects TRBV21-1 to TRBJ2-1; the DNA was not used to check the table's D call, TRBD2. TRBV21-1 is classified as a pseudogene. The CDR3 runs 15 residues. CDR3 amino acids: CASRTSGGPSDEQFF. The CDR3 DNA is TGTGCCAGCAGAACTAGCGGGGGGCCTTCTGATGAGCAGTTCTTC.

The V gene is TRBV11-2, the J gene TRBJ2-3; D gene uncertain. The CDR3 runs to 16 residues. CDR1 and CDR2 (germline): SGHAT, FQNNGV. Trimming shortened V by 5 bases and J by 1 base, and 16 bases separated the two germline ends. CDR3 loop: CASSLKPGSGTDTQYF. Written as DNA, the CDR3 is TGTGCCAGCAGCCTGAAACCGGGTTCCGGCACAGATACGCAGTATTTT.

CDR3: CASSFGGTEGNQPQHF. For the CDR3, the DNA is TGTGCCAGCAGTTTCGGTGGGACAGAGGGCAATCAGCCCCAGCATTTT. V gene TRBV12-3 or TRBV12-4 combines with J gene TRBJ1-5; 7 bases agree with TRBD1. There are 16 residues in the CDR3. Trimming at V came to 3 bases and at J to 2 bases, leaving 7 bases not matched to a gene.

The chain couples TRBV12-3 or TRBV12-4 to TRBJ2-5; TRBD1 might be the D (6 bases). The J call may be incorrect, as the DNA end agrees better with TRBJ2-7. The CDR3 is made up of 14 amino acids. This chain's CDR3 is CASTAQGTVDEQYF. CDR3 coding DNA: TGTGCCAGCACCGCCCAGGGGACGGTAGACGAGCAGTACTTC.

This chain joins TRBV19 and TRBJ1-4; 10 bases match TRBD1. Trimming removed 3 bases from V and 7 bases from J; junction bases left unmatched: 5. CDR1 is LNHDA, CDR2 SQIVND, per germline (reference sequence). The CDR3 contains 15 residues. The CDR3 sequence is CASSMGRTGGEKLFF. CDR3 bases: TGTGCCAGTAGTATGGGTCGGACAGGGGGTGAAAAACTGTTTTTT. Together with reference TRBV19 and TRBJ1-4, the CDR3 gives the full variable domain: DGGITQSPKYLFRKEGQNVTLSCEQNLNHDAMYWYRQDPGQGLRLIYYSQIVNDFQKGDIAEGYSVSREKKESFPLTVTSAQKNPTAFYLCASSMGRTGGEKLFFGSGTQLSVL.

This sequence joins TRBV28 and TRBJ2-7; D gene uncertain. Germline assignment: CDR1 MDHEN and CDR2 SYDVKM. The ends were cut back, 7 bases at V and 6 bases at J, with 13 bases in the middle. The CDR3 length is 12 residues. CDR3 in amino acids: CASTSVRFEQYF. For the CDR3, the DNA is TGTGCCAGCACCAGCGTGCGTTTCGAGCAGTACTTC.

About this clonotype itself: One junction end does not reproduce the germline sequence, and a read error may be involved. The chain uses TRBV5-5 and TRBJ2-2; D gene ambiguous. The CDR3 contains 16 residues. The V gene's germline CDR1 is SGHKS and CDR2 YYEKEE (reference sequence). The CDR3 sequence is CASSFGPELNTRELFF. The CDR3 DNA follows: TGTGCCAGCAGCTTCGGCCCAGAACTGAACACCAGGGAGCTGTTTTTT.

J is TRBJ2-6 and V is TRBV6-5; D call uncertain. There are 13 residues in the CDR3. In germline, CDR1 is MNHEY, CDR2 SVGAGI. Trimming pared 7 bases from V and 4 bases from J, leaving 8 bases between. CDR3 loop: CASKVLGANVLTF. The CDR3 DNA reads as TGTGCCAGCAAAGTTCTCGGGGCCAACGTCCTGACTTTC.

This clonotype was counted between two and nine times. The gene calls are TRBV6-1 and TRBJ2-7; TRBD1 matches 7 bases. CDR3 length: 15 amino acids. Trimming cost V 4 bases and J 0 bases; bases outside gene matches: 6. The V gene's germline CDR1 is MNHNS and CDR2 SASEGT. The CDR3 coding sequence is TGTGCCAGCAGTGCCCAGACAGGGAGCTCCTACGAGCAGTACTTC. It yields the protein CASSAQTGSSYEQYF.

This clonotype was detected only a few times. The genes are TRBV3-1 and TRBJ2-5; 8 bases map to TRBD1. The CDR3 covers 15 residues. V gave up 1 base and J gave up 2 bases; unmatched junction bases: 3. In germline, CDR1 is LGHDT, CDR2 YNNKEL (reference sequence). CDR3 loop: CASSQVGQGQETQYF. CDR3 sequence (DNA): TGTGCCAGCAGCCAAGTTGGACAGGGACAAGAGACCCAGTACTTC.

The rearrangement joins TRBV10-3 to TRBJ2-5; TRBD2 matches at 9 bases. Germline CDR1 ENHRY, CDR2 SYGVKD. This CDR3 is built from 14 residues. V shed 8 bases, J shed 1 base, and the junction held 5 bases outside the gene matches. CDR3 sequence: CAISAGGIQETQYF. CDR3 sequence (DNA): TGTGCCATCTCGGCGGGAGGGATCCAAGAGACCCAGTACTTC.

This CDR3 reads CASSRSGGTGANVLTF. The CDR3 DNA follows: TGTGCCAGCAGCAGAAGTGGGGGGACGGGGGCCAACGTCCTGACTTTC. V is TRBV7-2 and J is TRBJ2-6, with TRBD2 as a possible D gene (6 bases). V lost 5 bases to trimming and J lost 4 bases, with 15 bases between them. The CDR3 totals 16 residues. CDR1 SGHTA and CDR2 FQGNSA come from the germline V gene.

This chain connects TRBV15 to TRBJ1-6; D may be TRBD1 (5 bases). Germline V gene data show CDR1 as LNHNV and CDR2 as YYDKDF (reference sequence). CDR3 length: 17 residues. Between the trimmed V and J ends, which lost 1 base and 5 bases, there was a span of 15 bases. As DNA, the CDR3 is TGTGCCACCAGCAGAGGAAAGGGGCTAAGCGATAATTCACCCCTCCACTTT. This translates into CATSRGKGLSDNSPLHF.

Comments on this clonotype: At one of its ends the junction is not consistent with the germline gene, which may arise from a read error. J is TRBJ1-1 and V is TRBV2; unclear D gene. The CDR3 has 12 residues. Germline-derived CDR1 and CDR2 are SNHLY and FYNNEI. The CDR3 coding sequence is TGTGCCAGCAGCGAGAGAAACACGGAAGCTTTCTTT. As protein: CASSERNTEAFF. Combining the CDR3 with reference TRBV2 and TRBJ1-1 gives the whole variable domain EPEVTQTPSHQVTQMGQEVILRCVPISNHLYFYWYRQILGQKVEFLVSFYNNEISEKSEIFDDQFSVERPDGSNFTLKIRSTKLEDSAMYFCASSERNTEAFFGQGTRLTVV.

This chain uses TRBV3-1 with TRBJ2-5; D not certain. Trimming removed 11 bases from V and 11 bases from J, with 30 bases in between. Looked up from germline, CDR1 is LGHDT and CDR2 is YNNKEL (reference sequence). The CDR3 length is 15 residues. CDR3 region: CAYHDSGPSYNEQYF. CDR3 coding DNA: TGTGCCTACCATGACTCAGGACCGTCCTACAATGAGCAGTACTTC.

V and J are TRBV25-1 and TRBJ1-4; D is uncertain. Per the germline V gene, CDR1 is MGHDK and CDR2 is SYGVNS. The CDR3 contains 15 residues. V lost 5 bases to trimming and J lost 0 bases, with 10 bases between them. CDR3 in amino acids: CASSRMRATNEKLFF. The CDR3 region has the DNA TGTGCCAGCAGTAGAATGCGTGCAACTAATGAAAAACTGTTTTTT.

The CDR3 nucleotides read TGTGCCAGCAGTTTATCGACTACAGGTTTGAAAGAGCAGTACTTC. Its translation: CASSLSTTGLKEQYF. This chain connects TRBV27 to TRBJ2-7; D may correspond to TRBD1 or TRBD2 (5 bases each). The germline V gene encodes CDR1 MNHEY and CDR2 SMNVEV (reference sequence). The ends were cut back, 0 bases at V and 7 bases at J, with 16 bases in the middle. This CDR3 comprises 15 residues.

The CDR3 DNA reads TGCGCCAGCAGCCAAGATCCAGGGACGAACACTGAAGCTTTCTTT. This translates into CASSQDPGTNTEAFF. The rearrangement joins TRBV4-3 to TRBJ1-1, with TRBD1 as a possible D gene (5 bases). Trimming removed 0 bases from V and 1 base from J, with 9 bases in between. Germline CDR1 is LGHNA and CDR2 is YSLEER. This CDR3 has 15 residues.

The chain joins TRBV7-2 to TRBJ1-2; TRBD1 is a possible D gene (6 bases). V lost 7 bases and J lost 4, with 19 bases in between. Germline-derived CDR1 and CDR2 are SGHTA and FQGNSA. The CDR3 is 15 residues long. The CDR3 is CASTYFGGRGYGYTF. The CDR3 bases are TGTGCCAGCACCTACTTCGGGGGCAGGGGCTATGGCTACACCTTC.

This clonotype was recorded a few times. The chain carries TRBV29-1 and TRBJ1-2; weak D call: TRBD1 (5 bases). Per the germline V gene, CDR1 is SQVTM and CDR2 is ANQGSEA. The ends were cut back, 7 bases at V and 6 bases at J, with 15 bases in the middle. The CDR3 contains 12 residues. The CDR3 is CSGQDSFNGYTF. CDR3 DNA sequence: TGCAGCGGGCAAGACAGTTTCAATGGCTACACCTTC. The full variable domain, rest sourced from reference TRBV29-1 and TRBJ1-2, is SAVISQKPSRDICQRGTSLTIQCQVDSQVTMMFWYRQQPGQSLTLIATANQGSEATYESGFVIDKFPISRPNLTFSTLTVSNMSPEDSSIYLCSGQDSFNGYTFGSGTRLTVV.

This clonotype appeared a single time. The J gene is TRBJ2-3, the V gene TRBV11-2, with a tentative D call TRBD2 (7 bases). Germline CDR1 is SGHAT and CDR2 is FQNNGV. CDR3 size: 16 residues. Trimming removed 6 bases from V and 2 bases from J, with 18 bases in between. DNA for the CDR3: TGTGCCAGCAGTTTCCGGAGGGGGGGATTCACAGATACGCAGTATTTT. Protein product: CASSFRRGGFTDTQYF.

The genes are TRBV9 and TRBJ1-1; tentative D call: TRBD1 (5 bases). This CDR3 region has 14 residues. V was pared by 4 bases and J by 4 bases, with 14 bases between. Germline loops: CDR1 SGDLS, CDR2 YYNGEE. CDR3 region: CASSPRQTPTEAFF. In DNA form, the CDR3 reads TGTGCCAGCAGCCCCCGACAGACCCCCACTGAAGCTTTCTTT. The full variable domain, rest sourced from reference TRBV9 and TRBJ1-1, is DSGVTQTPKHLITATGQRVTLRCSPRSGDLSVYWYQQSLDQGLQFLIQYYNGEERAKGNILERFSAQQFPDLHSELNLSSLELGDSALYFCASSPRQTPTEAFFGQGTRLTVV.

The CDR3 DNA is TGTGCCAGCAGCGTAGCACTAGCGGGAGCCGCCTACAATGAGCAGTTCTTC. The encoded protein is CASSVALAGAAYNEQFF. The V call is TRBV9, the J call TRBJ2-1, with TRBD2 matching over 11 bases. The CDR3 contains 17 residues. Germline CDR1 is SGDLS and CDR2 is YYNGEE. J was trimmed by 2 bases and V by 0 bases; bases with no gene match: 4.

The CDR3, as DNA: TGCAGTGCTAGAGTGGCGGTGAACACTGAAGCTTTCTTT. Translation gives CSARVAVNTEAFF. This sequence joins TRBV20-1 and TRBJ1-1; no definite D call. The CDR3 consists of 13 residues. Trimming removed 1 base from V and 0 bases from J, with 6 bases in between. Germline-derived CDR1 and CDR2 are DFQATT and SNEGSKA (reference sequence).

As concerns this clonotype: At one of its ends the junction is not consistent with the germline gene, which may arise from a read error. J is TRBJ2-5 and V is TRBV5-1; D is unclear. Looked up from germline, CDR1 is SGHRS and CDR2 is YFSETQ. The CDR3 loop spans 12 amino acids. Here the CDR3 reads CTSSLALETQYF. CDR3 sequence (DNA): TGCACCAGCAGCTTGGCGCTGGAGACCCAGTACTTC. The variable domain in full, with the rest retrieved from reference TRBV5-1 and TRBJ2-5, is KAGVTQTPRYLIKTRGQQVTLSCSPISGHRSVSWYQQTPGQGLQFLFEYFSETQRNKGNFPGRFSGRQFSNSRSEMNVSTLELGDSALYLCTSSLALETQYFGPGTRLLVL.